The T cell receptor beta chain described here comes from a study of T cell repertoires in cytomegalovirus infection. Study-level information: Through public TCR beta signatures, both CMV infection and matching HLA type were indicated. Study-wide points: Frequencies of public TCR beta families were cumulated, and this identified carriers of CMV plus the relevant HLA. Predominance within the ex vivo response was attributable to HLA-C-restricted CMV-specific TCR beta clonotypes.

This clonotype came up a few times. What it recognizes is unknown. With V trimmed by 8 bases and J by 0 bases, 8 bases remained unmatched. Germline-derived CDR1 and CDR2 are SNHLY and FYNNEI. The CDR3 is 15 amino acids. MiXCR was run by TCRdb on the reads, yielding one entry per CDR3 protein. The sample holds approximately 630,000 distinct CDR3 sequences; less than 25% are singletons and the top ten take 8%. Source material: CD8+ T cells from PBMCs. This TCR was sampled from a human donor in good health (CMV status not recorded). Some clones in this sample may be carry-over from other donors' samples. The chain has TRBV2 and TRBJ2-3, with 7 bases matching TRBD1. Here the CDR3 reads CASPRDRLSTDTQYF. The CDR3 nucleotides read TGTGCCAGCCCGAGGGACAGACTTAGCACAGATACGCAGTATTTT.